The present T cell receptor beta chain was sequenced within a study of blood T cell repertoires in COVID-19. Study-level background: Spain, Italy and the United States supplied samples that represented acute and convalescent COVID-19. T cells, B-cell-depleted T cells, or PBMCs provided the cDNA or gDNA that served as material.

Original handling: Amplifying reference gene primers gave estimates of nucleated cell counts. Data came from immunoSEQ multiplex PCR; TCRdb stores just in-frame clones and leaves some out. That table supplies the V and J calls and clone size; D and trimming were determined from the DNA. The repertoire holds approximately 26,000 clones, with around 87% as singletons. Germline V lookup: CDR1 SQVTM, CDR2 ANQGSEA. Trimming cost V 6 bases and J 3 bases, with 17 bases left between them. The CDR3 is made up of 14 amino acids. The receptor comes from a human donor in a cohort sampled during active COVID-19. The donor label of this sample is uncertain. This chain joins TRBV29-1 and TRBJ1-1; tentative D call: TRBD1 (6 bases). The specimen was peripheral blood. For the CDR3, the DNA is TGCAGCGTGATACCACAGGGATCCTACACTGAAGCTTTCTTT. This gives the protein CSVIPQGSYTEAFF.